These 28 T cell receptor beta chains originate from one sample sequenced in a study of naive and memory T cell subsets. An equimolar mix of two oligonucleotides served as the beta constant-region primer for TRBC1 and TRBC2. TCRdb passed the UMI-ligation and nested PCR reads through MiXCR, listing each CDR3 protein once. The table shows around 160,000 distinct CDR3 sequences, with about a sixth occurring only once. The sample consisted of naive CD4+ T cells from blood. These receptors were obtained from a human donor in good health.

This clonotype was observed a handful of times. The chain combines TRBV7-9 with TRBJ1-2; a possible D gene is TRBD1 (5 bases). Germline V gene sequence: CDR1 SEHNR, CDR2 FQNEAQ (reference sequence). This CDR3 contains 12 residues. Trimming removed 5 bases from V and 6 bases from J, with 10 bases in between. The CDR3 region is CASSPRDHGYTF. Here the CDR3 DNA reads TGTGCCAGCAGCCCTAGGGACCATGGCTACACCTTC.

This clonotype was seen only a few times. The chain joins TRBV18 to TRBJ1-6; D unresolved. The length of the CDR3 is 14 residues. V was cut by 3 bases and J by 5 bases, with 8 bases left in between. In germline, CDR1 is KGHSH, CDR2 LQKENI. The CDR3 sequence: CASSPTTDNSPLHF. For the CDR3, the DNA is TGTGCCAGCTCACCGACAACCGATAATTCACCCCTCCACTTT.

This clonotype came up once. The rearrangement joins TRBV3-1 to TRBJ2-7, with TRBD1 matching 9 bases. CDR3 length: 14 amino acids. Germline V gives CDR1 LGHDT, CDR2 YNNKEL (reference sequence). Losses at the gene ends were 4 bases for V and 6 bases for J; bases not matched to a gene: 7. The CDR3 reads CASSPGTGMSEQYF. In DNA form, the CDR3 reads TGTGCCAGCAGCCCCGGGACAGGGATGTCCGAGCAGTACTTC.

This clonotype was found a few times. The gene calls are TRBV4-2 and TRBJ2-2; 10 positions match TRBD2. Germline V gene sequence: CDR1 LGHNA, CDR2 YNFKEQ. The V and J ends lost 1 base and 6 bases, in that order; junction bases with no gene match: 8. The CDR3 contains 17 residues. The CDR3, as DNA: TGTGCCAGCAGCCAAGCTAGCGGGAGAAGGTTAGCCGGGGAGCTGTTTTTT. Amino acid sequence: CASSQASGRRLAGELFF.

This clonotype was observed a handful of times. The chain links TRBV24-1 to TRBJ2-1; 8 bases match TRBD1. The CDR3 is 15 amino acids. The germline gives CDR1 KGHDR, CDR2 SFDVKD. Trimming cost V 2 bases and J 6 bases; bases outside gene matches: 5. The CDR3 DNA follows: TGTGCCACCAGTGATTCCGGGACAGGCATCAATGAGCAGTTCTTC. Amino acid sequence: CATSDSGTGINEQFF.

In its sample, this clonotype was seen a few times. The rearrangement links TRBV3-1 to TRBJ1-5; possible D gene TRBD1, 5 bases. The V gene's germline CDR1 is LGHDT and CDR2 YNNKEL (reference sequence). V gave up 0 bases and J gave up 11 bases, with 11 bases separating them. The CDR3 contains 13 residues. The CDR3 reads CASSQESGATQHF. CDR3 sequence (DNA): TGTGCCAGCAGCCAAGAGAGTGGGGCGACCCAGCATTTT. The full variable domain, its missing parts supplied by reference TRBV3-1 and TRBJ1-5, is DTAVSQTPKYLVTQMGNDKSIKCEQNLGHDTMYWYKQDSKKFLKIMFSYNNKELIINETVPNRFSPKSPDKAHLNLHINSLELGDSAVYFCASSQESGATQHFGDGTRLSIL.

The CDR3 nucleotides are TGCAGTGCCCCAGGGAGCTCCTACGAGCAGTACTTC. This encodes CSAPGSSYEQYF. The chain has TRBV20-1 and TRBJ2-7; possibly TRBD1 or TRBD2 for D (5 bases each). The CDR3 consists of 12 residues. V was cut by 6 bases and J by 0 bases, with 9 bases left in between. Germline V gives CDR1 DFQATT, CDR2 SNEGSKA (reference sequence).

This clonotype has a handful of counts. The V and J genes are TRBV10-3 and TRBJ2-2; D not resolved. The CDR3 contains 15 residues. V lost 6 bases and J lost 0, with 11 bases in between. Per the germline V gene, CDR1 is ENHRY and CDR2 is SYGVKD. The CDR3 spells CAISKLAPNTGELFF. Written as DNA, the CDR3 is TGTGCCATCAGCAAGTTAGCCCCGAACACCGGGGAGCTGTTTTTT.

Only a few counts were recorded for this clonotype. V usage is TRBV3-1 and J usage is TRBJ1-1; D is undetermined. The germline V gene has CDR1 LGHDT and CDR2 YNNKEL (reference sequence). Trimming stripped 1 base from V and 1 base from J, with 10 bases between. The CDR3 runs 15 residues. The CDR3 DNA sequence: TGTGCCAGCAGCCAAGGTCCCAGGACGAACACTGAAGCTTTCTTT. Its translation: CASSQGPRTNTEAFF. Full variable domain (rest looked up from reference TRBV3-1 and TRBJ1-1): DTAVSQTPKYLVTQMGNDKSIKCEQNLGHDTMYWYKQDSKKFLKIMFSYNNKELIINETVPNRFSPKSPDKAHLNLHINSLELGDSAVYFCASSQGPRTNTEAFFGQGTRLTVV.

The chain carries TRBV7-3 and TRBJ2-5; the D is unclear. The CDR3 sequence is 14 residues long. Between the trimmed V and J ends, which lost 2 bases and 7 bases, there was a span of 14 bases. Germline-derived CDR1 and CDR2 are SGHTA and FQGTGA. The CDR3 DNA reads TGTGCCAGCAGCTTAGGCTCGGAGCTGGGGACCCAGTACTTC. Translating it yields CASSLGSELGTQYF.

This clonotype was detected a few times. The V and J genes are TRBV2 and TRBJ1-1; D is unclear. V lost 8 bases to trimming and J lost 0 bases, with 13 bases between them. The V gene's germline CDR1 is SNHLY and CDR2 FYNNEI. The CDR3 runs to 14 residues. CDR3: CASQQADMNTEAFF. The CDR3, as DNA: TGTGCCAGCCAACAAGCGGATATGAACACTGAAGCTTTCTTT.

The chain recombines TRBV28 with TRBJ2-3; 7 bases fit TRBD2. With 7 bases clipped from V and 2 bases from J, the junction kept 6 bases outside the gene matches. Per germline, CDR1 MDHEN and CDR2 SYDVKM. The CDR3 spans 14 residues. CDR3 protein: CASMSGAHTDTQYF. CDR3 nucleotides: TGTGCCAGCATGAGCGGGGCGCACACAGATACGCAGTATTTT.

This clonotype was counted between two and nine times. The chain uses TRBV29-1 and TRBJ2-5; possibly TRBD2 for D (6 bases). The CDR3 extends over 11 amino acids. The germline gives CDR1 SQVTM, CDR2 ANQGSEA. V was clipped by 4 bases and J by 5 bases, with 8 bases between them. In nucleotides, the CDR3 is TGCAGCGTTGGTCGGGAGGAGACCCAGTACTTC. It yields the protein CSVGREETQYF.

The rearrangement joins TRBV6-1 to TRBJ2-5; D is uncertain. The germline gives CDR1 MNHNS, CDR2 SASEGT. Deletions cut 3 bases from V and 5 bases from J, with 13 bases between. This CDR3 contains 14 residues. In nucleotides, the CDR3 is TGTGCCAGCAGTGATGGCGTCTCCCGCGAGACCCAGTACTTC. Translating gives CASSDGVSRETQYF.

This clonotype came up a few times. The rearrangement joins TRBV19 to TRBJ2-1; 7 bases fit TRBD2. This CDR3 contains 17 residues. CDR1 is LNHDA and CDR2 is SQIVND in the germline V gene (reference sequence). Losses at the gene ends were 3 bases for V and 0 bases for J; bases not matched to a gene: 8. The CDR3 sequence is CASSIRPGGSSYNEQFF. The CDR3 DNA is TGTGCCAGTAGTATCCGACCCGGCGGGAGCTCCTACAATGAGCAGTTCTTC.

This clonotype appeared many times. J is TRBJ2-3 and V is TRBV12-3 or TRBV12-4; a possible D gene is TRBD2 (6 bases). The CDR3 length is 17 residues. V lost 2 bases and J 0 bases, leaving 15 bases between the germline ends. The DNA for the CDR3 is TGTGCCAGCAGTTTACCCCCCGCAGGGACTAGCACAGATACGCAGTATTTT. Its protein is CASSLPPAGTSTDTQYF.

DNA for the CDR3: TGCAGCGTTGTAACAGGGCTGAACACTGAAGCTTTCTTT. The encoded protein is CSVVTGLNTEAFF. The rearrangement uses TRBV29-1 and TRBJ1-1, with a weak D call TRBD1 (6 bases). The CDR3 runs to 13 residues. The germline gives CDR1 SQVTM, CDR2 ANQGSEA. Trimming stripped 4 bases from V and 0 bases from J, with 9 bases between.

The chain has TRBV11-2 and TRBJ2-5; no clear D gene. Per germline, CDR1 SGHAT and CDR2 FQNNGV. Deletions cut 5 bases from V and 7 bases from J, with 17 bases between. CDR3 length equals 14 residues. The CDR3: CASSPDPGSVTQYF. The DNA of the CDR3 is TGTGCCAGCAGCCCCGACCCAGGATCGGTGACCCAGTACTTC.

The chain links TRBV10-1 to TRBJ2-1; 10 positions agree with TRBD2. Trimming cost V 6 bases and J 9 bases; bases outside gene matches: 8. The CDR3 totals 14 residues. Germline CDR1 is WNHNN and CDR2 is SYGVQD (reference sequence). The DNA for the CDR3 is TGCGCCAGCAGGGAGCGGGAGGGCCGGGGTGAGCAGTTCTTC. Its translation: CASREREGRGEQFF.

This clonotype was picked up a small number of times. The rearrangement uses TRBV10-3 and TRBJ2-3, with 12 bases that match TRBD2. CDR3 size: 19 residues. Germline values: CDR1 ENHRY, CDR2 SYGVKD. V gave up 4 bases and J gave up 4 bases; unmatched junction bases: 15. This CDR3 is CAISAPTGFGTSGPDTQYF. The CDR3 DNA sequence: TGTGCCATCAGTGCCCCGACAGGGTTCGGGACTAGCGGGCCAGATACGCAGTATTTT.

The V call is TRBV7-9, the J call TRBJ1-4; no clear D. V was clipped by 5 bases and J by 4 bases, with 8 bases between them. Looked up from germline, CDR1 is SEHNR and CDR2 is FQNEAQ (reference sequence). CDR3 length: 13 amino acids. The CDR3 DNA reads TGTGCCAGCAGCCCAGAGTATAATGAAAAACTGTTTTTT. Encoded protein: CASSPEYNEKLFF.

This clonotype was counted a single time. The chain has TRBV11-1 and TRBJ2-1; 7 bases map to TRBD2. This CDR3 spans 16 amino acids. The junction had 16 bases not matched to a gene; V was cut back by 6 bases and J by 8 bases. CDR1 and CDR2 (germline): SGHAT, FQDESV (reference sequence). In DNA form, the CDR3 reads TGTGCCAGCAGACCCGTATTGGGGCGGGGGATCGATGAGCAGTTCTTC. Its protein product is CASRPVLGRGIDEQFF.

The rearrangement joins TRBV3-1 to TRBJ1-4; D ambiguous. The CDR3 is 15 amino acids. CDR1 and CDR2 (germline): LGHDT, YNNKEL (reference sequence). The V end lost 2 bases, the J end lost 7 bases, and 14 bases lay between the germline ends. Here the CDR3 DNA reads TGTGCCAGCAGCCAATACGACGGAGGGATTGAAAAACTGTTTTTT. Protein product: CASSQYDGGIEKLFF.

This clonotype was counted a few times. This rearrangement joins TRBV12-3 or TRBV12-4 to TRBJ2-1; 14 nucleotides agree with TRBD2. Trimming cost V 6 bases and J 8 bases; bases outside gene matches: 15. CDR3 length equals 18 residues. CDR3 sequence reads: CASSPGSRLAGGIYEQFF. The CDR3, as DNA: TGTGCCAGCAGCCCAGGGAGCAGACTAGCGGGAGGGATCTATGAGCAGTTCTTC.

This chain uses TRBV12-3 or TRBV12-4 with TRBJ2-6, with D possibly being TRBD1 (6 bases). Trimming left V 7 bases short and J 0 bases short, with 7 bases between. The CDR3 contains 14 residues. CDR3 amino acids: CASIQGSGANVLTF. CDR3 coding DNA: TGTGCCAGCATACAGGGCTCTGGGGCCAACGTCCTGACTTTC.

This clonotype was counted only a few times. The chain carries TRBV3-1 and TRBJ1-1; no reliable D call. V lost 4 bases and J 6 bases, leaving 9 bases between the germline ends. Germline V gene sequence: CDR1 LGHDT, CDR2 YNNKEL (reference sequence). The CDR3 sequence is 12 residues long. CDR3 coding DNA: TGTGCCAGCAGCCCCGGTCGGGCTGAAGCTTTCTTT. This encodes CASSPGRAEAFF.

This clonotype has more than one count but fewer than ten. The chain employs TRBV28 and TRBJ2-2; 7 bases line up with TRBD2. After removal of 6 bases from V and 0 bases from J, the junction contained 4 bases not matched to a gene. CDR3 length: 15 residues. Germline loops: CDR1 MDHEN, CDR2 SYDVKM. This CDR3 reads CASSGGSANTGELFF. DNA for the CDR3: TGTGCCAGCAGCGGCGGGAGCGCGAACACCGGGGAGCTGTTTTTT.

V and J are TRBV13 and TRBJ2-7, with D possibly matching TRBD1 (7 bases). V was shortened by 5 bases and J by 4 bases, with 18 bases between the two germline ends. This CDR3 comprises 15 residues. Germline values: CDR1 PRHDT, CDR2 FYEKMQ (reference sequence). In nucleotides, the CDR3 is TGTGCCAGCAGCCGACCCAGGGGGGCTAGTTACGAGCAGTACTTC. This translates into CASSRPRGASYEQYF.